The rows below give T cell receptor beta chains drawn from one sample of a study of technical replicates of blood from a handful of donors. Clones were sequenced by immunoSEQ multiplex PCR, and TCRdb holds only the in-frame ones, with some missing. The profile covers about 88,000 clones, with 85% to 95% appearing a single time and over 0.2% taken by the ten largest. The material sequenced was T cells isolated from PBMCs. All receptors come from a human donor in good health. CDR3s include the opening cysteine and the closing phenylalanine or tryptophan. The D gene is left open where the match is weak.

>TRBD1|TRBV27
CASSGPGQGFYEQYF
>-|TRBV28
CASSLPMGGINRYTF
>TRBD1|TRBV15
CATSRWDRGLAGANVLTF
>-|TRBV4-1
CASSQDGMRRNYGYTF
>-|TRBV7-6
CASSLEQVGELFF
>TRBD2|TRBV7-2
CASSLYSRLAAQYEQYF
>-|TRBV28
CASSLTSGANVLTF
>-|TRBV7-8
CASSLVHSQGPYEQYF
>-|TRBV7-8
CASSQSDSRNTIYF
>TRBD1|TRBV5-1
CASSLTDRAIYSPLHF
>TRBD1|TRBV28
CASRETGGNEQYF
>-|TRBV6-6
CASRDSGVETQYF
>-|TRBV28
CASSLSQRRREAFF
>TRBD2|TRBV18
CASSPKAPAGAVIDTQYF
>TRBD1|TRBV9
CASSVAGTGGGGELFF
>-|TRBV7-6
CASSLGSTGELFF
>-|TRBV30
CAWSVGETQYF
>-|TRBV25-1
CASSEQGIYEQYF
>-|TRBV27
CASSPTPEGFSYEQYF
>-|TRBV28
CASRLPQAYNEKLFF
>-|TRBV19
CASSPGTQNQPQHF
>-|TRBV7-9
CASSFPRGGDTEAFF
>-|TRBV7-9
CASSPSGGSGEKLFF
>-|TRBV11-2
CASSLAFSQGYSGNTIYF
>TRBD2|TRBV6-1
CASSVLAGGTDTQYF
>-|TRBV25-1
CAGSEWRGSDTQYF
>TRBD2|TRBV28
CASSSNLLLAGLYEQYF
>-|TRBV4-1
CASSRPPGVANYGYTF
>TRBD1|TRBV7-9
CASSLTGQGLNQPQHF
>TRBD1|TRBV5-1
CASSPGTGGGGTEAFF
>-|TRBV27
CASLSGGRDTEAFF
>-|TRBV2
CASRVASSYEQYF
>TRBD1|TRBV13
CASSLGTGVSNTEAFF
>-|TRBV19
CASSIDRSVLRNYGYTF
>-|TRBV6-5
CASKLGQSSYNEQFF
>TRBD1|TRBV5-1
CASSLAGTGEEKLFF
>TRBD1|TRBV9
CASSAGQGSWPQHF
>TRBD2|TRBV10-2
CASRLKLAGGETQYF
>-|TRBV15
CATRRDRGTEAFF
>-|TRBV29-1
CSVRSGRAQETQYF